This is a list of T cell receptor beta chains from one sample in a study of T cell repertoires in cytomegalovirus infection. TCRdb re-analysed the reads in MiXCR, keeping a single row per CDR3 protein. The sample holds 510,000 or so distinct CDR3 sequences, 26% seen once. Sequencing was performed on PBMCs. These receptor sequences come from a human donor in good health (CMV status not recorded). Some clones in this sample may be carry-over from other donors' samples. The CDR3 runs from the conserved cysteine through the conserved F or W. The D gene is left open where the match is weak. Expanded clones get a size class; other rows say once, few or many, or leave the size out.

J gene,D gene,clone size,V gene,CDR3 protein,CDR3 DNA
TRBJ2-3,TRBD1,NA,TRBV12-3/TRBV12-4,CASTGQGMGTDTQYF,TGTGCCAGCACCGGACAGGGGATGGGCACAGATACGCAGTATTTT
TRBJ1-2,NA,NA,TRBV20-1,CSARLDGTNYGYTF,TGCAGTGCTAGATTGGACGGAACTAACTATGGCTACACCTTC
TRBJ2-5,NA,NA,TRBV7-3,CASSPMPQETQYF,TGTGCCAGCAGCCCGATGCCCCAAGAGACCCAGTACTTC
TRBJ2-3,NA,NA,TRBV7-2,CASSAVLDTQYF,TGTGCCAGCAGCGCGGTATTAGATACGCAGTATTTT
TRBJ1-1,NA,NA,TRBV12-3/TRBV12-4,CASRQGGDTEAFF,TGTGCCAGCAGACAGGGAGGTGACACTGAAGCTTTCTTT
TRBJ2-1,NA,few,TRBV19,CASSRTTPSYNEQFF,TGTGCCAGTAGTAGGACTACCCCCTCCTACAATGAGCAGTTCTTC
TRBJ1-3,NA,NA,TRBV2,CASSGGENSGNTIYF,TGTGCCAGCAGTGGGGGCGAGAACTCTGGAAACACCATATATTTT
TRBJ1-3,NA,NA,TRBV7-4,CASSPLSRGLSSGNTIYF,TGTGCCAGCAGCCCCTTAAGTCGAGGGCTCAGCTCTGGAAACACCATATATTTT
TRBJ1-4,NA,NA,TRBV19,CASRWRLREKLFF,TGTGCCAGTAGGTGGAGGTTGCGAGAAAAACTGTTTTTT
TRBJ2-1,TRBD2,NA,TRBV10-3,CAISVLAGSSYNEQFF,TGTGCCATCAGTGTCCTAGCGGGGAGCTCCTACAATGAGCAGTTCTTC
TRBJ2-2,TRBD2,few,TRBV6-2/TRBV6-3,CASSYSGRLAGVAGELFF,TGTGCCAGCAGTTACTCTGGTCGACTAGCGGGAGTGGCCGGGGAGCTGTTTTTT
TRBJ2-1,NA,many,TRBV7-8,CASLPGGTYNEQFF,TGTGCCAGCCTGCCGGGGGGCACCTACAATGAGCAGTTCTTC
TRBJ2-3,TRBD2,NA,TRBV20-1,CSARTGTSGLRSTDTQYF,TGCAGTGCTAGAACCGGGACTAGCGGTTTACGTAGCACAGATACGCAGTATTTT
TRBJ2-1,TRBD2,few,TRBV6-1,CATKREGSLFF,TGTGCCACGAAGCGGGAGGGGAGTTTGTTCTTC
TRBJ2-1,NA,NA,TRBV15,CATSRDLGNEQFF,TGTGCCACCAGCAGAGATCTCGGGAATGAGCAGTTCTTC
TRBJ2-6,TRBD1,many,TRBV12-3/TRBV12-4,CASSLVWGQGGSGANVLTF,TGTGCCAGCAGTTTAGTGTGGGGACAGGGGGGGTCTGGGGCCAACGTCCTGACTTTC
TRBJ2-2,NA,once,TRBV29-1,CSVRGLSGELFF,TGCAGCGTTAGGGGTCTATCCGGGGAGCTGTTTTTT
TRBJ2-1,TRBD1,NA,TRBV5-1,CASSSFRDRGQDEQFF,TGCGCCAGCAGCTCGTTCCGGGACAGGGGGCAGGATGAGCAGTTCTTC
TRBJ2-3,NA,NA,TRBV24-1,CATKDGTDTQYF,TGTGCCACCAAGGATGGGACAGATACGCAGTATTTT
TRBJ2-1,TRBD1,NA,TRBV24-1,CATSGVLRGRQTEQFF,TGTGCCACCAGTGGGGTTCTTAGGGGGCGCCAGACCGAGCAGTTCTTC
TRBJ2-2,TRBD2,few,TRBV5-1,CASSARLAGTGELFF,TGCGCCAGCAGCGCCAGACTAGCGGGCACCGGGGAGCTGTTTTTT
TRBJ1-5,NA,few,TRBV2,CASSDWRMAQHF,TGTGCCAGCAGTGATTGGAGAATGGCCCAGCATTTT
TRBJ2-2,TRBD2,many,TRBV19,CASSILAGAVGTGELFF,TGTGCCAGTAGTATTCTAGCGGGAGCGGTGGGCACCGGGGAGCTGTTTTTT
TRBJ2-3,NA,NA,TRBV5-4,CASSLAGGSRNTQYF,TGTGCCAGCAGCTTGGCCGGAGGAAGCCGCAATACGCAGTATTTT
TRBJ1-4,NA,NA,TRBV4-1,CASSQSFGATNEKLFF,TGCGCCAGCAGCCAGAGTTTTGGCGCAACTAATGAAAAACTGTTTTTT
TRBJ1-1,TRBD1,few,TRBV28,CASSTIRGRFEAFF,TGTGCCAGCAGCACCATCAGGGGGCGGTTTGAAGCTTTCTTT
TRBJ2-6,NA,NA,TRBV2,CASSESILFGSGANVLTF,TGTGCCAGCAGCGAGTCGATTTTATTTGGATCTGGGGCCAACGTCCTGACTTTC
TRBJ1-1,TRBD1,NA,TRBV19,CASSIDGQGPTEAFF,TGTGCCAGTAGTATAGACGGACAGGGTCCCACTGAAGCTTTCTTT
TRBJ1-1,NA,few,TRBV19,CASSMALYRENTEAFF,TGTGCCAGTAGTATGGCACTTTACAGGGAAAACACTGAAGCTTTCTTT
TRBJ1-3,NA,many,TRBV7-2,CASSYIPGEQKNTIYF,TGTGCCAGCAGCTACATACCGGGAGAACAAAAAAACACCATATATTTT
TRBJ1-1,NA,NA,TRBV29-1,CSVGQGSTEAFF,TGCAGCGTTGGTCAGGGGAGCACTGAAGCTTTCTTT
TRBJ2-7,TRBD2,NA,TRBV12-3/TRBV12-4,CASSSTSRSYEQYF,TGTGCCAGCAGTTCGACTAGCCGCTCCTACGAGCAGTACTTC
TRBJ2-2,NA,many,TRBV7-2,CASSLRGWGFGTGELFF,TGTGCCAGCAGTTTAAGGGGCTGGGGTTTCGGCACCGGGGAGCTGTTTTTT
TRBJ1-1,TRBD1,NA,TRBV5-1,CASSTWTGGVVNTEAFF,TGCGCCAGCAGCACCTGGACAGGGGGCGTAGTAAACACTGAAGCTTTCTTT
TRBJ2-7,NA,few,TRBV4-1,CASSQDGAVLYDEQYF,TGCGCCAGCAGCCAAGATGGGGCAGTGCTTTACGACGAGCAGTACTTC
TRBJ1-5,NA,many,TRBV7-2,CASSPGGGLNQPQHF,TGTGCCAGCAGCCCGGGGGGAGGCCTAAATCAGCCCCAGCATTTT
TRBJ2-2,TRBD1,NA,TRBV12-3/TRBV12-4,CASSLMTGVGTGELFF,TGTGCCAGCAGTTTAATGACAGGGGTGGGCACCGGGGAGCTGTTTTTT
TRBJ1-6,TRBD1,NA,TRBV30,CAWSVDRVNSPLHF,TGTGCCTGGAGTGTCGACAGGGTGAATTCACCCCTCCACTTT
TRBJ2-1,NA,few,TRBV7-9,CASSFEGEQFF,TGTGCCAGCAGCTTCGAGGGTGAGCAGTTCTTC
TRBJ2-1,NA,NA,TRBV10-1,CASSEQGNEQFF,TGCGCCAGCAGTGAACAGGGCAATGAGCAGTTCTTC